The clone carrying this T cell receptor (beta chain) was observed a few times. This sample was included in a study of T cells in Graves' hyperthyroidism and ophthalmopathy. Study-level background: Any treatment followed the collection of peripheral blood at initial diagnosis.

Hyperthyroidism patients were newly diagnosed, had disease duration under 2 months, and were aged 18 to 65 years. Germline V gene data show CDR1 as MNHNS and CDR2 as SASEGT. Germline trimming cut 0 bases from V and 4 bases from J; bases unmatched to any gene: 18. The length of the CDR3 is 21 residues. RNA transcripts were the template for amplifying TCR beta CDR3 regions. The HTBI set primed first-round TCR CDR3 RT-PCR. MiXCR was run by TCRdb on the multiplex PCR reads, yielding one entry per CDR3 protein. The repertoire includes a few hundred thousand distinct CDR3 sequences, more than 15% of them detected once, and around 7.3% sits in the top ten.

Material for sequencing was blood. V and J are TRBV6-1 and TRBJ2-2, with 9 bases identical to TRBD2. The origin of this receptor is a woman aged 18 to 35 with Graves' hyperthyroidism. The CDR3 sequence is CASSEARGASGVVSSTGELFF. CDR3 DNA sequence: TGTGCCAGCAGTGAAGCGCGAGGGGCTAGCGGGGTAGTAAGTTCCACCGGGGAGCTGTTTTTT.